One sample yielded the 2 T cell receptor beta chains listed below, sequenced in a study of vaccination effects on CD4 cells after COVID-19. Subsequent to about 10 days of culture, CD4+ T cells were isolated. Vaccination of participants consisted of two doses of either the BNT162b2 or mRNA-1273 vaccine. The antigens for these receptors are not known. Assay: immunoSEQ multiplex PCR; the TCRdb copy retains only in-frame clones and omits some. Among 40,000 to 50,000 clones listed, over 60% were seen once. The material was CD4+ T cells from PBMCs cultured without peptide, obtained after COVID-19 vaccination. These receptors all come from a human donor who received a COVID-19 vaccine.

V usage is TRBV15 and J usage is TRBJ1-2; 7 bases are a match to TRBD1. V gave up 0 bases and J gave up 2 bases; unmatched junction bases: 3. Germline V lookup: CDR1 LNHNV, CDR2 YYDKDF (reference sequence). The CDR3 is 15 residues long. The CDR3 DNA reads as TGTGCCACCAGCAGAGATCAGGGGGTGAACTATGGCTACACCTTC. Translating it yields CATSRDQGVNYGYTF.

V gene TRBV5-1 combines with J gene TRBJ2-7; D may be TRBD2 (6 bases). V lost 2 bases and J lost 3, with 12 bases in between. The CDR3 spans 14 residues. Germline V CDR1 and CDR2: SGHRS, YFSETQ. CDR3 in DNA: TGCGCCAGCAGCTTCGAGAATAGCGGCTACGAGCAGTACTTC. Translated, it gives CASSFENSGYEQYF.